One sample yielded the 28 T cell receptor beta chains listed below, sequenced in a study of cytomegalovirus exposure and HLA in healthy donors. It was with 60 Vbeta and 13 Jbeta primers that the PCR ran. Repertoires were generated with immunoSEQ multiplex PCR, while TCRdb's copy carries only in-frame clones and drops some. The sample includes over 95,000 clones, around 77% seen only once; the top ten take 5% to 6%. The sequenced sample was PBMCs. The receptors were gathered from a woman aged 25 to 39 in good health and CMV-seropositive.

The V and J genes are TRBV7-9 and TRBJ2-5; TRBD1 is a possible D gene (5 bases). The CDR3 extends over 14 amino acids. Looked up from germline, CDR1 is SEHNR and CDR2 is FQNEAQ (reference sequence). V dropped 3 bases and J dropped 10 bases, with 18 bases sitting between them. The DNA for the CDR3 is TGTGCCAGCAGCTTGAGGACACTCGAGAGCGTCCAGTACTTC. Translated, it gives CASSLRTLESVQYF.

This rearrangement joins TRBV6-1 to TRBJ2-7; 11 bases map to TRBD2. Germline V CDR1 and CDR2: MNHNS, SASEGT. The CDR3 has 15 residues. V gave up 3 bases and J gave up 3 bases; unmatched junction bases: 4. This CDR3 is CASSEGLADYYEQYF. CDR3 nucleotide sequence: TGTGCCAGCAGTGAGGGACTAGCGGACTACTACGAGCAGTACTTC.

The chain joins TRBV19 to TRBJ1-5; possible D gene TRBD1, 5 bases. This CDR3 spans 16 amino acids. Trimming removed 5 bases from V and 0 bases from J, with 14 bases in between. Germline V gene lookup returns CDR1 LNHDA and CDR2 SQIVND (reference sequence). For the CDR3, the DNA is TGTGCCAGTAGTTCAGACAGACCTTATAGCAATCAGCCCCAGCATTTT. This translates into CASSSDRPYSNQPQHF.

The chain has TRBV18 and TRBJ2-2, with D perhaps matching TRBD1 (5 bases). V was cut by 2 bases and J by 2 bases, with 6 bases left in between. This CDR3 is built from 14 residues. Per germline, CDR1 KGHSH and CDR2 LQKENI. CDR3 protein: CASSPGHNTGELFF. The CDR3 DNA is TGTGCCAGCTCACCAGGACATAACACCGGGGAGCTGTTTTTT.

This clone was picked up a small number of times. The chain has TRBV18 and TRBJ2-7; tentatively, D is TRBD1 (5 bases). V was trimmed by 2 bases and J by 7 bases, leaving 21 bases between them. In germline, CDR1 is KGHSH, CDR2 LQKENI. This CDR3 spans 16 amino acids. As DNA, the CDR3 is TGTGCCAGCTCACCATACCCTCTAGGGGCCGGGTGGGAGCAGTACTTC. Translated, it gives CASSPYPLGAGWEQYF.

The chain recombines TRBV18 with TRBJ1-4; TRBD1 aligns across 7 bases. The V gene's germline CDR1 is KGHSH and CDR2 LQKENI. CDR3 length: 15 residues. Germline trimming cut 1 base from V and 7 bases from J; bases unmatched to any gene: 6. The CDR3 is CASSPQGASGEKLFF. The CDR3 DNA reads TGTGCCAGCTCACCACAGGGGGCGTCGGGTGAAAAACTGTTTTTT.

This clone was detected only once. The gene calls are TRBV6-5 and TRBJ2-1; D not resolved. CDR1 and CDR2 (germline): MNHEY, SVGAGI. V lost 9 bases to trimming and J lost 10 bases, with 22 bases between them. The CDR3 spans 14 residues. The CDR3 sequence: CASLTPASSGEQFF. As DNA, the CDR3 is TGTGCCAGTCTCACACCAGCGAGCTCCGGGGAGCAGTTCTTC.

The chain carries TRBV18 and TRBJ2-2; tentative D call: TRBD1 (5 bases). This CDR3 is 15 amino acids long. Looked up from germline, CDR1 is KGHSH and CDR2 is LQKENI. Trimming removed 4 bases at V and 1 base at J, with 10 bases between. The CDR3 bases are TGTGCCAGCTCACTGAACCAGGGGAACACCGGGGAGCTGTTTTTT. Its protein product is CASSLNQGNTGELFF.

The chain couples TRBV5-5 to TRBJ1-1; tentative D call: TRBD1 (5 bases). CDR1 and CDR2 (germline): SGHKS, YYEKEE (reference sequence). CDR3 length: 16 amino acids. V was trimmed by 3 bases and J by 1 base, leaving 16 bases between them. CDR3 loop: CASSSPLTGSNTEAFF. DNA of the CDR3: TGTGCCAGCAGCTCACCCTTAACAGGTTCGAACACTGAAGCTTTCTTT.

In nucleotides, the CDR3 is TGTGCCACCTGCGCTAGCGGGTCCTACGAGCAGTACTTC. Residues: CATCASGSYEQYF. The chain is built from TRBV6-5 and TRBJ2-7; 8 nucleotides line up with TRBD2. CDR1 and CDR2 from the germline V gene are MNHEY and SVGAGI. After removal of 10 bases from V and 1 base from J, the junction contained 6 bases not matched to a gene. CDR3 length: 13 amino acids.

As for this clone: In the same sample, other DNA sequences code for this CDR3. This chain connects TRBV13 to TRBJ1-2, with TRBD1 identical over 7 bases. The ends lost 0 bases at V and 2 bases at J; junction bases unmatched: 0. CDR1 is PRHDT and CDR2 is FYEKMQ in the germline V gene (reference sequence). The CDR3 contains 14 residues. The CDR3 is CASSLGTGNYGYTF. The CDR3 nucleotides are TGTGCCAGCAGCTTAGGGACAGGGAACTATGGCTACACCTTC.

This chain links TRBV2 with TRBJ2-1, with D perhaps TRBD1 (7 bases). With 8 bases removed from V and 10 bases from J, the gap between germline ends came to 18 bases. Germline V gene sequence: CDR1 SNHLY, CDR2 FYNNEI. This CDR3 contains 13 residues. The CDR3 DNA reads TGTGCCAGCCCGGAGGGGGCCGTAGCCGAGCAGTTCTTC. Its protein product is CASPEGAVAEQFF.

This clone was seen more than once but under ten times. V is TRBV11-3 and J is TRBJ2-5; TRBD2 agrees at 8 bases. Gene TRBJ2-7 matches the end of the DNA better, so the J call may be wrong. Germline CDR1 SGHNT, CDR2 YENEEA. This CDR3 contains 14 residues. The CDR3 reads CASSLSGGAYEQYF. The CDR3, as DNA: TGTGCCAGCAGCTTATCGGGGGGGGCTTACGAGCAGTACTTC.

The V call is TRBV9, the J call TRBJ1-1; TRBD1 is a possible D gene (6 bases). The CDR3 loop spans 15 amino acids. In germline, CDR1 is SGDLS, CDR2 YYNGEE. With 1 base removed from V and 1 base from J, the gap between germline ends came to 11 bases. DNA for the CDR3: TGTGCCAGCAGCGTAAGAGGACAGACGAACACTGAAGCTTTCTTT. Amino acid sequence: CASSVRGQTNTEAFF.

With regard to this clone: The junction and the germline gene differ at one end; a read error may be behind it. The V and J genes are TRBV7-9 and TRBJ1-2; 9 bases agree with TRBD1. The germline CDR1 and CDR2 sequences are SEHNR and FQNEAQ (reference sequence). The CDR3 is 13 amino acids. This chain's CDR3 is CSSSSTGGEGYTF. Here the CDR3 DNA reads TGTTCCAGCAGCTCGACAGGGGGAGAGGGCTACACCTTC.

This chain connects TRBV5-1 to TRBJ2-2; TRBD1 matches 11 bases. V was pared by 4 bases and J by 5 bases, with 7 bases of the junction left unmatched. The length of the CDR3 is 16 residues. Germline V lookup: CDR1 SGHRS, CDR2 YFSETQ. In DNA form, the CDR3 reads TGCGCCAGCAGCAGCCGGGACAGGGGGGATACCGGGGAGCTGTTTTTT. This codes for CASSSRDRGDTGELFF. The full variable domain, its missing parts supplied by reference TRBV5-1 and TRBJ2-2, is KAGVTQTPRYLIKTRGQQVTLSCSPISGHRSVSWYQQTPGQGLQFLFEYFSETQRNKGNFPGRFSGRQFSNSRSEMNVSTLELGDSALYLCASSSRDRGDTGELFFGEGSRLTVL.

This chain joins TRBV19 and TRBJ2-2; 8 positions agree with TRBD1. The CDR3 loop spans 16 amino acids. Germline V CDR1 and CDR2: LNHDA, SQIVND (reference sequence). The V segment lost 7 bases and the J segment 4 bases; nucleotides outside the gene matches: 11. This CDR3 reads CASIKDRGGATGELFF. CDR3 DNA: TGTGCCAGTATTAAAGACAGGGGTGGTGCCACCGGGGAGCTGTTTTTT.

A note on this clone: The junction departs from the called germline gene at one end, perhaps through a read error. CDR3 loop: CAWTPLRRQAPAGF. For the CDR3, the DNA is TGTGCCTGGACCCCCCTACGGAGACAGGCCCCCGCGGGCTTT. The chain joins TRBV30 to TRBJ1-1, with D possibly TRBD1 on 6 matching bases. The CDR3 length is 14 residues. Germline assignment: CDR1 GTSNPN and CDR2 SVGIG (reference sequence). Supplemented by reference TRBV30 and TRBJ1-1, the full variable domain reads SQTIHQWPATLVQPVGSPLSLECTVEGTSNPNLYWYRQAAGRGLQLLFYSVGIGQISSEVPQNLSASRPQDRQFILSSKKLLLSDSGFYLCAWTPLRRQAPAGFGQGTRLTVV.

This sequence joins TRBV6-6 and TRBJ1-5; 7 bases line up with TRBD1. The CDR3 spans 14 residues. CDR1 and CDR2 (germline): MNHNY, SVGAGI (reference sequence). Trimming took 7 bases from V and 9 from J; bases not matched to a gene: 12. This chain's CDR3 is CASTETGSERPQHF. CDR3 coding DNA: TGTGCCAGCACCGAGACAGGGAGCGAAAGGCCCCAGCATTTT.

The rearrangement uses TRBV13 and TRBJ1-1; tentative D call: TRBD1 (6 bases). The germline V gene encodes CDR1 PRHDT and CDR2 FYEKMQ (reference sequence). This CDR3 is 14 amino acids long. The V end lost 4 bases, the J end lost 0 bases, and 9 bases lay between the germline ends. The CDR3 region has the DNA TGTGCCAGCAGCTGGACAGAGCTGAACACTGAAGCTTTCTTT. Translation gives CASSWTELNTEAFF. The full variable domain, completed using reference TRBV13 and TRBJ1-1, is AAGVIQSPRHLIKEKRETATLKCYPIPRHDTVYWYQQGPGQDPQFLISFYEKMQSDKGSIPDRFSAQQFSDYHSELNMSSLELGDSALYFCASSWTELNTEAFFGQGTRLTVV.

The V gene is TRBV10-3, the J gene TRBJ2-7; TRBD2 is a possible D gene (6 bases). The CDR3 spans 15 residues. V shed 6 bases and J shed 3 bases, with 18 bases lying between them. Germline CDR1 reads ENHRY; CDR2 reads SYGVKD. The CDR3 DNA reads as TGTGCCATCAGAGTGACGGGAGAGCCATACTACGAGCAGTACTTC. Its protein product is CAIRVTGEPYYEQYF.

The table lists this clone with a few counts. The rearrangement joins TRBV5-1 to TRBJ1-3, with D unresolved. This CDR3 has 15 residues. Trimming left V 4 bases short and J 3 bases short, with 14 bases between. Germline V gene lookup returns CDR1 SGHRS and CDR2 YFSETQ. The CDR3 is CASSRIDGGGNTIYF. CDR3 coding DNA: TGCGCCAGCAGCCGGATAGATGGAGGTGGAAACACCATATATTTT.

The chain joins TRBV30 to TRBJ1-3; no definite D call. The CDR3 totals 12 residues. V lost 5 bases to trimming and J lost 11 bases, with 16 bases between them. Germline V gene sequence: CDR1 GTSNPN, CDR2 SVGIG (reference sequence). The CDR3: CAWDGNGYPIYF. The CDR3 nucleotides are TGTGCCTGGGATGGTAACGGGTATCCCATATATTTT. Variable domain in full (rest from reference TRBV30 and TRBJ1-3): SQTIHQWPATLVQPVGSPLSLECTVEGTSNPNLYWYRQAAGRGLQLLFYSVGIGQISSEVPQNLSASRPQDRQFILSSKKLLLSDSGFYLCAWDGNGYPIYFGEGSWLTVV.

The chain employs TRBV19 and TRBJ2-7, with 12 bases fitting TRBD2. The CDR3 length is 16 residues. The trim removed 4 bases at V and 3 bases at J, leaving 7 bases unmatched. Germline CDR1 LNHDA, CDR2 SQIVND (reference sequence). The CDR3 sequence: CASSSQTSGRLYEQYF. The CDR3 DNA reads as TGTGCCAGTAGTAGCCAGACTAGCGGGAGACTCTACGAGCAGTACTTC. Full variable domain (outside the CDR3, taken from reference TRBV19 and TRBJ2-7): DGGITQSPKYLFRKEGQNVTLSCEQNLNHDAMYWYRQDPGQGLRLIYYSQIVNDFQKGDIAEGYSVSREKKESFPLTVTSAQKNPTAFYLCASSSQTSGRLYEQYFGPGTRLTVT.

The CDR3 loop reads CASSLLEKTGSTGELFF. CDR3 nucleotide sequence: TGTGCCAGCAGCTTGTTAGAGAAGACAGGGTCGACCGGGGAGCTGTTTTTT. This chain connects TRBV5-6 to TRBJ2-2; TRBD1 aligns across 7 bases. The CDR3 has 17 amino acids. V dropped 1 base and J dropped 5; count of bases not matched to a gene: 11. The germline V gene encodes CDR1 SGHDT and CDR2 YYEEEE.

A few counts support this clone. DNA for the CDR3: TGTGCCACCGACCCCACAGGGACCGGAAACACCATATATTTT. As protein: CATDPTGTGNTIYF. The V call is TRBV19, the J call TRBJ1-3; a weak D match, TRBD1 (6 bases). Deletions cut 10 bases from V and 4 bases from J, with 17 bases between. CDR3 size: 14 residues. The germline V gene has CDR1 LNHDA and CDR2 SQIVND (reference sequence).

The chain links TRBV11-2 to TRBJ2-3; 7 bases are shared with TRBD2. This CDR3 has 16 amino acids. Germline values: CDR1 SGHAT, CDR2 FQNNGV. J was trimmed by 7 bases and V by 5 bases; bases with no gene match: 15. The DNA for the CDR3 is TGTGCCAGCAGCCCCACCCATCACGGGGGAGGGAATACGCAGTATTTT. Its translation: CASSPTHHGGGNTQYF.

The chain employs TRBV19 and TRBJ2-5; TRBD1 might be the D (6 bases). Trimming removed 3 bases at V and 4 bases at J, with 12 bases between. From germline, CDR1 is LNHDA and CDR2 SQIVND (reference sequence). The CDR3 runs 14 residues. CDR3 residues: CASSITGLVETQYF. Here the CDR3 DNA reads TGTGCCAGTAGTATCACAGGGTTGGTAGAGACCCAGTACTTC.